The 16 T cell receptor beta chains listed next were all sequenced from one sample in a study of cytomegalovirus exposure and HLA in healthy donors. Primers: 60 Vbeta forward and 13 Jbeta reverse. Data came from immunoSEQ multiplex PCR; TCRdb stores just in-frame clones and leaves some out. The sample consists of about 93,000 clones, about 78% of them appearing once. The sample taken for sequencing was PBMCs. These receptors came from a middle-aged woman in good health and CMV-seronegative.

The chain employs TRBV10-3 and TRBJ2-1; 13 bases align to TRBD2. CDR1 is ENHRY, CDR2 SYGVKD, per germline. CDR3 size: 16 residues. J was trimmed by 4 bases and V by 4 bases; bases with no gene match: 4. DNA for the CDR3: TGTGCCATCAGTGGGGGGACTAGCGGGGAGTACAATGAGCAGTTCTTC. Protein: CAISGGTSGEYNEQFF.

This clone has a single count. The V and J genes are TRBV5-1 and TRBJ2-2; no firm D call. The germline CDR1 and CDR2 sequences are SGHRS and YFSETQ. The CDR3 totals 13 residues. V lost 3 bases and J 4 bases, leaving 7 bases between the germline ends. The CDR3 sequence: CASSSSVTGELFF. CDR3 nucleotide sequence: TGCGCCAGCAGCTCATCAGTCACCGGGGAGCTGTTTTTT.

The rearrangement links TRBV6-5 to TRBJ1-5; no clear D gene. Trimming cost V 0 bases and J 4 bases, with 10 bases left between them. This CDR3 has 15 residues. The germline CDR1 and CDR2 sequences are MNHEY and SVGAGI. For the CDR3, the DNA is TGTGCCAGCAGTTACTCAGGAGGCGGGAATCAGCCCCAGCATTTT. Its protein is CASSYSGGGNQPQHF.

A single count supports this clone. The chain employs TRBV5-1 and TRBJ2-7; TRBD2 is a possible D gene (5 bases). Trimming pared 0 bases from V and 1 base from J, leaving 11 bases between. In germline, CDR1 is SGHRS, CDR2 YFSETQ. The CDR3 sequence is 15 residues long. Written as DNA, the CDR3 is TGCGCCAGCAGCTTGGACCCCGACTATTCCTACGAGCAGTACTTC. This gives the protein CASSLDPDYSYEQYF.

The V and J genes are TRBV28 and TRBJ2-1, with 7 bases aligning to TRBD2. Trimming at V came to 6 bases and at J to 5 bases, leaving 10 bases not matched to a gene. CDR3 length equals 15 residues. Germline V gene sequence: CDR1 MDHEN, CDR2 SYDVKM. This CDR3 reads CASSKRASGNNEQFF. In nucleotides, the CDR3 is TGTGCCAGCAGCAAACGGGCTAGCGGTAACAATGAGCAGTTCTTC.

In this sample, this clone turned up once. This rearrangement joins TRBV19 to TRBJ1-2, with D hard to call. CDR1 and CDR2 (germline): LNHDA, SQIVND (reference sequence). The V gene lost 4 bases and the J gene lost 8 bases, with 20 bases spanning the gap. CDR3 length: 15 amino acids. Here the CDR3 reads CASSTAPRPRRGYTF. The CDR3 nucleotides are TGTGCCAGTAGTACCGCGCCCAGGCCCAGGAGGGGCTACACCTTC.

The CDR3 DNA follows: TGTGCCAGTTCCCAGGGCTTCTCTGGGGCCAACGTCCTGACTTTC. Translating gives CASSQGFSGANVLTF. The chain employs TRBV19 and TRBJ2-6; a possible D gene is TRBD1 (5 bases). Germline V gene lookup returns CDR1 LNHDA and CDR2 SQIVND (reference sequence). The CDR3 has 15 residues. Trimming removed 8 bases at V and 0 bases at J, with 11 bases between.

This clone was seen a handful of times. The chain uses TRBV5-1 and TRBJ1-4; 9 bases line up with TRBD1. CDR1 is SGHRS and CDR2 is YFSETQ in the germline V gene. V trimming: 4 bases; J trimming: 7 bases; junction bases outside the gene matches: 5. CDR3 length: 14 amino acids. CDR3 sequence reads: CASSSGTGSEKLFF. The CDR3 region has the DNA TGCGCCAGCAGCAGCGGGACAGGGTCTGAAAAACTGTTTTTT.

A remark on this clone: The same CDR3 arises from other DNA sequences in this sample as well. The DNA for the CDR3 is TGTGCCAGCAGTTTACGGTACACTGAAGCTTTCTTT. Its translation: CASSLRYTEAFF. The rearrangement links TRBV28 to TRBJ1-1, with D uncertain. The germline V gene encodes CDR1 MDHEN and CDR2 SYDVKM. V shed 2 bases and J shed 3 bases, with 4 bases lying between them. The CDR3 extends over 12 amino acids.

The chain couples TRBV15 to TRBJ2-1, with TRBD2 matching 15 bases. Germline lookup yields CDR1 LNHNV and CDR2 YYDKDF (reference sequence). J lost 13 bases, V lost 4 bases, and 11 bases had no gene match. The CDR3 is made up of 16 amino acids. The CDR3 reads CATSTGQGLAGGDQFF. The CDR3 DNA reads TGTGCCACCAGCACCGGACAGGGACTAGCGGGAGGAGATCAGTTCTTC.

The genes are TRBV30 and TRBJ2-1; 7 bases line up with TRBD2. The CDR3 has 13 amino acids. Germline CDR1 reads GTSNPN; CDR2 reads SVGIG (reference sequence). Germline trimming cut 3 bases from V and 4 bases from J; bases unmatched to any gene: 3. CDR3 nucleotide sequence: TGTGCCTGGAGCGACGGGGGGTACAATGAGCAGTTCTTC. As protein: CAWSDGGYNEQFF.

The rearrangement uses TRBV27 and TRBJ2-5; 8 bases line up with TRBD2. Germline V gene lookup returns CDR1 MNHEY and CDR2 SMNVEV (reference sequence). The trim removed 3 bases at V and 5 bases at J, leaving 20 bases unmatched. The CDR3 sequence is 19 residues long. Here the CDR3 reads CASSLSPVRLAPLWETQYF. The CDR3 DNA reads TGTGCCAGCAGTTTGAGCCCCGTAAGACTAGCGCCACTTTGGGAGACCCAGTACTTC.

This chain connects TRBV28 to TRBJ2-4; the match to TRBD2 covers 12 bases. CDR3 length equals 21 residues. Germline V CDR1 and CDR2: MDHEN, SYDVKM. With 6 bases clipped from V and 3 bases from J, the junction kept 21 bases outside the gene matches. CDR3 sequence: CASSSTWTSGMRGSFKNIQYF. As DNA, the CDR3 is TGTGCCAGCAGCTCTACCTGGACTAGCGGGATGAGGGGAAGTTTCAAAAACATTCAGTACTTC.

The chain couples TRBV4-3 to TRBJ1-1, with D hard to call. The CDR3 contains 16 residues. Trimming shortened V by 1 base and J by 8 bases, and 20 bases separated the two germline ends. CDR1 and CDR2 from the germline V gene are LGHNA and YSLEER. CDR3 in amino acids: CASSQVWEEALGEAFF. Here the CDR3 DNA reads TGCGCCAGCAGCCAAGTCTGGGAGGAGGCATTAGGCGAAGCTTTCTTT.

This clone occurred a few times. V and J are TRBV5-1 and TRBJ2-7; 7 nucleotides align to TRBD2. CDR3 size: 13 residues. With V trimmed by 4 bases and J by 4 bases, 5 bases remained unmatched. The germline V gene encodes CDR1 SGHRS and CDR2 YFSETQ. CDR3 DNA: TGCGCCAGCAGCATGGGGGGAGGGTACGAGCAGTACTTC. Encoded protein: CASSMGGGYEQYF.

The chain joins TRBV28 to TRBJ1-5, with TRBD1 matching 7 bases. The CDR3 consists of 17 residues. Germline V lookup: CDR1 MDHEN, CDR2 SYDVKM. Trimming took 5 bases from V and 2 from J; bases not matched to a gene: 12. CDR3 nucleotide sequence: TGTGCCAGCAGTGGAATAAGGGGGCGGAGGGGCAATCAGCCCCAGCATTTT. Its translation is CASSGIRGRRGNQPQHF.